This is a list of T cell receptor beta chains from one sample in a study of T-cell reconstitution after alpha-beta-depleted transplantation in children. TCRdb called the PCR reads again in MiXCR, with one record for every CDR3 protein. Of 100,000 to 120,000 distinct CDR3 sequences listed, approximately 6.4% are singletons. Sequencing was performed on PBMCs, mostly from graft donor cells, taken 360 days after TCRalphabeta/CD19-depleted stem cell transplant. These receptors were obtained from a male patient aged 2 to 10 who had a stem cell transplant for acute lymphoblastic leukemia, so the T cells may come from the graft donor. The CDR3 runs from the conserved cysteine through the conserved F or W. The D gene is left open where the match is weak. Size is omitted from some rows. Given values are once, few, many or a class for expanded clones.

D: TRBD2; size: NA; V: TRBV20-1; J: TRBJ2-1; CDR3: CSGLAGKNEQFF; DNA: TGCAGTGGACTAGCTGGGAAAAATGAGCAGTTCTTC
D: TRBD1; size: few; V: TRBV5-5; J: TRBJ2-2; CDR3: CASSLGQGTGELFF; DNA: TGTGCCAGCAGCTTGGGACAGGGGACCGGGGAGCTGTTTTTT
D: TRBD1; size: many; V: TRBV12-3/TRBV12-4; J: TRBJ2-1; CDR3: CASSPLGQVDPLDEQFF; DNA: TGTGCCAGCAGTCCCCTAGGACAGGTCGATCCGCTGGATGAGCAGTTCTTC
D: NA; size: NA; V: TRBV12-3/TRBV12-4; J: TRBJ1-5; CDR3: CASSFGGRGVPQHF; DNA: TGTGCCAGCAGTTTCGGGGGGCGAGGGGTGCCCCAGCATTTT
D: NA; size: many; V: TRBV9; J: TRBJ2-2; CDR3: CASSVNGNTGELFF; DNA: TGTGCCAGCAGCGTCAACGGGAACACCGGGGAGCTGTTTTTT
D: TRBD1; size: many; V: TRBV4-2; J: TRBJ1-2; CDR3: CASSPPLSGGGGYTF; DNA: TGTGCCAGCAGTCCACCCCTTTCAGGGGGCGGAGGCTACACCTTC
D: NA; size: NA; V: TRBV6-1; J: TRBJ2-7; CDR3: CASMRGYEQYF; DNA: TGTGCCAGCATGCGGGGCTACGAGCAGTACTTC
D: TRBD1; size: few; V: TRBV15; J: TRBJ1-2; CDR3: CATSLTGTYGYTF; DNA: TGTGCCACCAGCTTGACAGGGACCTATGGCTACACCTTC
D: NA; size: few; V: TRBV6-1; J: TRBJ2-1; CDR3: CASIRRTRPRGDGEQFF; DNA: TGTGCCAGCATCCGACGCACGAGACCCCGAGGAGATGGTGAGCAGTTCTTC
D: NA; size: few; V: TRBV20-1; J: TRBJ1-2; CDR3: CSAKIDGGSNYGYTF; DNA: TGCAGTGCTAAAATTGACGGGGGGTCTAACTATGGCTACACCTTC
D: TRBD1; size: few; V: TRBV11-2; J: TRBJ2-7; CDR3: CASSFSPGQGSLLCYEQYF; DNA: TGTGCCAGCAGCTTTTCTCCGGGACAGGGCTCCCTTCTTTGCTACGAGCAGTACTTC
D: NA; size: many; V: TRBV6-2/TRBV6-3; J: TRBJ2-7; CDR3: CASSWTYEQYF; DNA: TGTGCCAGCAGTTGGACCTACGAGCAGTACTTC
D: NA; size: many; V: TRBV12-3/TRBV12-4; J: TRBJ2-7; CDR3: CASSRPGRQLGYEQYF; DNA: TGTGCCAGCAGTCGGCCGGGACGTCAATTAGGCTACGAGCAGTACTTC
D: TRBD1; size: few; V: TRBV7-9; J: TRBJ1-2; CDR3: CASSLAKGQGSYGYTF; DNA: TGTGCCAGCAGCTTAGCGAAAGGACAGGGAAGCTATGGCTACACCTTC
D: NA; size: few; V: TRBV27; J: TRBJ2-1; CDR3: CASSLTGYEQFF; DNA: TGTGCCAGCAGTCTAACAGGGTATGAGCAGTTCTTC
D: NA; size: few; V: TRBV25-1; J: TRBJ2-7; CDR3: CASSGEIYEQYF; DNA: TGTGCCAGCAGTGGAGAAATCTACGAGCAGTACTTC
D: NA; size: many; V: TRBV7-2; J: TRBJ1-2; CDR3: CASSRLGGKDGYTF; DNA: TGTGCCAGCAGCCGATTGGGAGGGAAGGACGGCTACACCTTC
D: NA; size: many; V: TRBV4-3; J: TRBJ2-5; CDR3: CASSQGAGLGETQYF; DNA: TGCGCCAGCAGCCAAGGCGCAGGGTTGGGAGAGACCCAGTACTTC
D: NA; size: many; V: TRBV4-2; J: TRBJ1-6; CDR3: CASSQDYETDGSPLHF; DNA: TGTGCCAGCAGCCAAGATTACGAGACTGACGGTTCACCCCTCCACTTT
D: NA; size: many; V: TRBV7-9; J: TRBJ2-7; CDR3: CASSWGVEQYF; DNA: TGTGCCAGCAGCTGGGGGGTGGAGCAGTACTTC
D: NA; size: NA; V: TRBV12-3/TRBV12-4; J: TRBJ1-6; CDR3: CASSPPRGRNSPLHF; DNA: TGTGCCAGCAGTCCCCCCCGGGGGAGGAACTCACCCCTCCACTTT
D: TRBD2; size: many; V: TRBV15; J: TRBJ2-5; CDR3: CATSERSPIAGLQETQYF; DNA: TGTGCCACCAGCGAGAGATCCCCCATAGCGGGCCTCCAAGAGACCCAGTACTTC
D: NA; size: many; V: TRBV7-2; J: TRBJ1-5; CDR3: CASSLNRAEPQHF; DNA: TGTGCCAGCAGCTTAAACAGGGCCGAGCCCCAGCATTTT
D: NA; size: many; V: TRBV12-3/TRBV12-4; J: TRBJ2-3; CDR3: CASSPLAPSTDTQYF; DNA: TGTGCCAGCAGTCCTCTAGCGCCGAGCACAGATACGCAGTATTTT
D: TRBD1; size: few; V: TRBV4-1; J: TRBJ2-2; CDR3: CASSQGPGGTGELFF; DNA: TGCGCCAGCAGCCAAGGGCCAGGGGGAACCGGGGAGCTGTTTTTT
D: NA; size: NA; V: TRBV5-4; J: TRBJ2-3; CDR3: CASSWGTAVDTQYF; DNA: TGTGCCAGCAGCTGGGGGACCGCGGTAGATACGCAGTATTTT
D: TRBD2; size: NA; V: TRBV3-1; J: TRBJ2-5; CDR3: CAIRPRTSGGPLAGTQYF; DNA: TGTGCCATCAGACCCCGGACTAGCGGGGGACCCCTGGCAGGGACCCAGTACTTC
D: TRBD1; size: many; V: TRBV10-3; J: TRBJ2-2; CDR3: CAISRDRVNTGELFF; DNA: TGTGCCATCAGCCGGGACAGGGTAAACACCGGGGAGCTGTTTTTT
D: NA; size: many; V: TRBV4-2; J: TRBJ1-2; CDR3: CASSSRTLTDYGYTF; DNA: TGTGCCAGCAGCTCAAGAACCCTCACCGACTATGGCTACACCTTC
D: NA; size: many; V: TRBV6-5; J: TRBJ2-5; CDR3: CASSYLPRTSYQETQYF; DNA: TGTGCCAGCAGTTACTTACCGCGAACATCGTACCAAGAGACCCAGTACTTC
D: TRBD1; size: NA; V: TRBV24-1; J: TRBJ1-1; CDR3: CATMGQGASESTEAFF; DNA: TGTGCCACCATGGGACAGGGGGCGAGTGAGAGCACTGAAGCTTTCTTT
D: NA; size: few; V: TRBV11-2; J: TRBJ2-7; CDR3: CASSLPYYEQYF; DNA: TGTGCCAGCAGCCTCCCCTACTACGAGCAGTACTTC
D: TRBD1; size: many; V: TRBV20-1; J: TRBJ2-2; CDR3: CSAGRQGKGTGELFF; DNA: TGCAGTGCTGGACGACAGGGAAAAGGCACCGGGGAGCTGTTTTTT
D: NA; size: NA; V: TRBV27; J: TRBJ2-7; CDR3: CASSLRGSSSYEQYF; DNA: TGTGCCAGCAGTTTGAGGGGGTCCAGCTCCTACGAGCAGTACTTC
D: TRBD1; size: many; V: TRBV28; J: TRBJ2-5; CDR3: CASSLTGFVRTQYF; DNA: TGTGCCAGCAGTCTGACAGGGTTTGTTCGGACCCAGTACTTC
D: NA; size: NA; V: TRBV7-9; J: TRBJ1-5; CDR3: CASSLKGEQPQHF; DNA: TGTGCCAGCAGCTTAAAGGGGGAACAGCCCCAGCATTTT
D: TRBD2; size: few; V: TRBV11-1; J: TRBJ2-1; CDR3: CASSFPRTSGSTYNEQFF; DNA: TGTGCCAGCAGCTTTCCTCGGACTAGCGGGAGCACCTACAATGAGCAGTTCTTC
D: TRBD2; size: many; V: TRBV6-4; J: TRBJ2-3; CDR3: CASSPGLAAPFFSTDTQYF; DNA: TGTGCCAGCAGTCCTGGACTAGCGGCGCCCTTTTTTTCCACAGATACGCAGTATTTT
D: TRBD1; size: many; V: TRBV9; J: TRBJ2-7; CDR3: CASSGDPGQGAKEQYF; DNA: TGTGCCAGCAGCGGAGACCCGGGACAGGGGGCGAAAGAGCAGTACTTC
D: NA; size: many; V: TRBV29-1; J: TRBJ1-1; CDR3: CSAQGEGPEAFF; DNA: TGCAGCGCCCAAGGGGAGGGCCCTGAAGCTTTCTTT
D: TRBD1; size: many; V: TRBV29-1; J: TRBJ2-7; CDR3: CSVVGTGDGEQYF; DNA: TGCAGCGTTGTCGGGACAGGGGACGGCGAGCAGTACTTC
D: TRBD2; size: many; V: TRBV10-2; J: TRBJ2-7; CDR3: CASSESAGGLYEQYF; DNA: TGCGCCAGCAGTGAGTCCGCGGGGGGGCTCTACGAGCAGTACTTC
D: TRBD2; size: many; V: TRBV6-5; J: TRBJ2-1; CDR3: CASSYSGSGGYNEQFF; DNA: TGTGCCAGCAGTTACTCGGGGTCGGGGGGATACAATGAGCAGTTCTTC
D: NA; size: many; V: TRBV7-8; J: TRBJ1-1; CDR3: CASSSRVGEAFF; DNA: TGTGCCAGCAGCTCCAGGGTGGGAGAAGCTTTCTTT
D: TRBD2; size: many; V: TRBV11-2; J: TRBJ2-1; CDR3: CASSSTSGIYNEQFF; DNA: TGTGCCAGCAGCTCGACTAGCGGGATCTACAATGAGCAGTTCTTC
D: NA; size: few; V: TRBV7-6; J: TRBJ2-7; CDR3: CASSPVVGVRTYEQYF; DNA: TGTGCCAGCAGCCCCGTCGTGGGGGTGAGGACCTACGAGCAGTACTTC
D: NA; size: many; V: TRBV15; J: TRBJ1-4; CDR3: CATSRDRGANEKLFF; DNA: TGTGCCACCAGTCGGGACCGAGGGGCTAATGAAAAACTGTTTTTT
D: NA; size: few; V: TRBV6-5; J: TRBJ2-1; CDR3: CASSYSGLETRINEQFF; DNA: TGTGCCAGCAGTTACTCCGGTTTAGAAACTAGGATCAATGAGCAGTTCTTC
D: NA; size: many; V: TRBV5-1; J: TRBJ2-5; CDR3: CASSLTANQETQYF; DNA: TGCGCCAGCAGTTTGACAGCAAACCAAGAGACCCAGTACTTC